The 14 T cell receptor beta chains below were found in one sample sequenced in a study of cytomegalovirus exposure and HLA in healthy donors. PCR involved 60 Vbeta and 13 Jbeta primers. The assay was immunoSEQ multiplex PCR, and TCRdb's table has in-frame clones only and misses some. The profile covers about 160,000 clones, with over 60% appearing a single time and 2.8% taken by the ten largest. Sequencing used PBMCs. These TCRs come from a woman in her thirties in good health and CMV-seronegative.

The chain combines TRBV10-1 with TRBJ1-5; 10 bases are a match to TRBD1. With 8 bases clipped from V and 5 bases from J, the junction kept 15 bases outside the gene matches. Germline lookup yields CDR1 WNHNN and CDR2 SYGVQD (reference sequence). This CDR3 has 17 amino acids. The CDR3 spells CASPLCHRDRGHQPQHF. CDR3 coding DNA: TGCGCCAGCCCCCTCTGCCACCGGGACAGGGGACATCAGCCCCAGCATTTT.

This clone was picked up a small number of times. The chain is built from TRBV7-3 and TRBJ1-2; TRBD1 is a possible D gene (5 bases). From germline, CDR1 is SGHTA and CDR2 FQGTGA. Trimming stripped 5 bases from V and 8 bases from J, with 15 bases between. This CDR3 has 13 amino acids. CDR3: CASSPTNGGGYTF. The CDR3 nucleotides read TGTGCCAGCAGCCCAACGAACGGGGGGGGCTACACCTTC.

Points on this clone: A read error may produce the germline difference seen at one junction end. J is TRBJ2-7 and V is TRBV7-9; D might be TRBD1 (5 bases). This CDR3 is built from 17 residues. Germline V gives CDR1 SEHNR, CDR2 FQNEAQ (reference sequence). Here the CDR3 DNA reads TGTGCCAGCAGCTTTGTTTTTGAGGCAGGGCCCACCTACGAGCAGTGCTTC. Its protein product is CASSFVFEAGPTYEQCF. Full variable domain (remainder filled in from reference TRBV7-9 and TRBJ2-7): DTGVSQNPRHKITKRGQNVTFRCDPISEHNRLYWYRQTLGQGPEFLTYFQNEAQLEKSRLLSDRFSAERPKGSFSTLEIQRTEQGDSAMYLCASSFVFEAGPTYEQCFGPGTRLTVT.

The chain links TRBV19 to TRBJ2-7, with D unclear. Looked up from germline, CDR1 is LNHDA and CDR2 is SQIVND (reference sequence). V gave up 1 base and J gave up 2 bases, with 9 bases separating them. This CDR3 region has 14 residues. The CDR3 DNA sequence: TGTGCCAGTAGTATAGGTGGTACAACCTACGAGCAGTACTTC. This sequence encodes CASSIGGTTYEQYF.

This chain joins TRBV4-3 and TRBJ2-3; possibly TRBD1 for D (8 bases). This CDR3 has 14 amino acids. Germline V gene sequence: CDR1 LGHNA, CDR2 YSLEER. V was clipped by 2 bases and J by 5 bases, with 11 bases between them. The CDR3 DNA reads as TGCGCCAGCAGCCAAACAGGGGGGGGAGATACGCAGTATTTT. Its translation: CASSQTGGGDTQYF.

This chain connects TRBV19 to TRBJ1-1, with 11 bases matching TRBD1. With V trimmed by 5 bases and J by 4 bases, 9 bases remained unmatched. The germline V gene has CDR1 LNHDA and CDR2 SQIVND (reference sequence). The CDR3 totals 16 residues. CDR3 bases: TGTGCCAGTAGTCCACGGGACAGGGGGTTAGGCACTGAAGCTTTCTTT. Its translation: CASSPRDRGLGTEAFF.

This clone was seen only a few times. This chain uses TRBV4-1 with TRBJ2-1; TRBD2 agrees at 13 bases. Germline V gene lookup returns CDR1 MGHRA and CDR2 YSYEKL. Losses at the gene ends were 6 bases for V and 7 bases for J; bases not matched to a gene: 6. This CDR3 has 15 amino acids. Here the CDR3 reads CASSQLAGGSNEQFF. CDR3 sequence (DNA): TGCGCCAGCAGTCAACTAGCGGGAGGGTCAAATGAGCAGTTCTTC.

V gene TRBV30 combines with J gene TRBJ2-3, with 7 bases fitting TRBD1. The J segment lost 4 bases and the V segment lost 2 bases, leaving 6 bases of the junction unmatched. The length of the CDR3 is 14 residues. The germline V gene encodes CDR1 GTSNPN and CDR2 SVGIG (reference sequence). The CDR3 reads CAWSTGQAADTQYF. The CDR3 DNA sequence: TGTGCCTGGAGTACCGGACAGGCGGCAGATACGCAGTATTTT.

V gene TRBV5-1 combines with J gene TRBJ1-1; TRBD1 matches at 7 bases. The V gene end was trimmed by 4 bases and the J gene end by 3 bases; junction bases not matched to a gene: 9. CDR1 is SGHRS, CDR2 YFSETQ, per germline. The CDR3 is 15 amino acids. The CDR3 protein is CASSGDMTGYTEAFF. The CDR3, as DNA: TGCGCCAGCAGCGGCGACATGACAGGGTACACTGAAGCTTTCTTT.

In its sample, this clone was seen a few times. This chain uses TRBV7-9 with TRBJ2-1; 7 bases line up with TRBD2. V shed 1 base, J shed 7 bases, and the junction held 7 bases outside the gene matches. The CDR3 covers 15 residues. The germline V gene encodes CDR1 SEHNR and CDR2 FQNEAQ (reference sequence). The CDR3 spells CASSLVAGVANEQFF. The DNA for the CDR3 is TGTGCCAGCAGCTTAGTTGCGGGAGTAGCAAATGAGCAGTTCTTC.

This clone was detected only a few times. The CDR3 nucleotides are TGTGCCAGCGCTTCTAGCGGGGTGGGAGCTAAGCAGTTCTTC. This translates into CASASSGVGAKQFF. This sequence joins TRBV6-4 and TRBJ2-1; 9 bases line up with TRBD2. CDR3 length: 14 amino acids. Germline CDR1 MRHNA, CDR2 SNTAGT. Trimming at V came to 8 bases and at J to 11 bases, leaving 13 bases not matched to a gene.

The chain combines TRBV28 with TRBJ1-1, with 10 bases fitting TRBD1. V lost 5 bases, J lost 6 bases, and 6 bases stayed unmatched. Germline values: CDR1 MDHEN, CDR2 SYDVKM. The CDR3 has 14 amino acids. The CDR3 nucleotides are TGTGCCAGCAGTGCCCCCGGGACAGGGGCTGAAGCTTTCTTT. Its translation: CASSAPGTGAEAFF.

This clone was detected only a few times. The rearrangement uses TRBV15 and TRBJ2-7, with TRBD1 as a possible D gene (6 bases). Germline lookup yields CDR1 LNHNV and CDR2 YYDKDF (reference sequence). This CDR3 has 14 amino acids. The ends were cut back, 4 bases at V and 5 bases at J, with 15 bases in the middle. CDR3: CATSNERGSHEQYF. The CDR3 region has the DNA TGTGCCACCAGCAATGAGAGGGGGAGTCACGAGCAGTACTTC.

The chain is built from TRBV7-9 and TRBJ1-1, with a possible D match to TRBD1 (6 bases). The CDR3 extends over 14 amino acids. Looked up from germline, CDR1 is SEHNR and CDR2 is FQNEAQ (reference sequence). The V end was cut by 3 bases, the J end by 3 bases, with 11 bases between. Here the CDR3 DNA reads TGTGCCAGCAGCTTGGGGGGGCGGGACACTGAAGCTTTCTTT. It translates to CASSLGGRDTEAFF. Full variable domain (missing parts from reference TRBV7-9 and TRBJ1-1): DTGVSQNPRHKITKRGQNVTFRCDPISEHNRLYWYRQTLGQGPEFLTYFQNEAQLEKSRLLSDRFSAERPKGSFSTLEIQRTEQGDSAMYLCASSLGGRDTEAFFGQGTRLTVV.